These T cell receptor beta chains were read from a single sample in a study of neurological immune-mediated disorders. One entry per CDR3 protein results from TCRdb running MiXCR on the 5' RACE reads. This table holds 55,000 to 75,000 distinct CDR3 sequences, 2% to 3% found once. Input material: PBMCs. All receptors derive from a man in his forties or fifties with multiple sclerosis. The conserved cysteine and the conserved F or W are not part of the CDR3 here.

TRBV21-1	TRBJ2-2	ASSKDSYLNTGELF
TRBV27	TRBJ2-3	ASSFKVSSTDTQY
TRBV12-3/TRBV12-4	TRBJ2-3	ASSLLGLAETDTQY
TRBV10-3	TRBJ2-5	AISETSGGQETQY
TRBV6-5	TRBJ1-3	ASSYGRIPSGNTIY
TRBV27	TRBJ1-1	ASRFTGNTEAF
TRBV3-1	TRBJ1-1	ASSQDRGTSEAF
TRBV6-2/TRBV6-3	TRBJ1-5	ASSYSSNRPIWGQPQH
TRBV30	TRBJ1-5	AWNTLNGNQPQH
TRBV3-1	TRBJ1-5	ASSQGTGGGQPQH
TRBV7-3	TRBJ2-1	ASSPRPSGYNEQF
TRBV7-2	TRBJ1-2	ASSSGDRGIYGYT
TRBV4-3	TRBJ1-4	ASSQDSQDQLF
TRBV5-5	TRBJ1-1	ASSLGGNTEAF
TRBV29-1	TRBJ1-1	SSATEFTEAF
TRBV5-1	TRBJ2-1	ASSKTSGEYNEQF
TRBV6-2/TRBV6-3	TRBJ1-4	ASSYRSGSGEKLF
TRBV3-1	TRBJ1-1	ASSSWTNTEAF
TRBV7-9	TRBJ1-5	ASSPQRDQPQH
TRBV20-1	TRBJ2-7	SARAPDTLRPGEQY
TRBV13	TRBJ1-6	ASSSEGRGSPLH
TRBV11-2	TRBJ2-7	ASSWGGSYEQY
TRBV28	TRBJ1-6	ASRENNSPLH
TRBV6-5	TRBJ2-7	ASRSSGPYEQY
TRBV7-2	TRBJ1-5	ASSLAQRQGVGNQPQH
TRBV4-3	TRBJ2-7	ASSQGRGLSYEQY
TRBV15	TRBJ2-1	ATSRELGQGAHEQF
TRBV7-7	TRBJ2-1	ASSAYEPGGSSYNEQF
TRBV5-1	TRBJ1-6	ASREGGQGGSSPLH
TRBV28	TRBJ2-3	ASSPTGPDTQY
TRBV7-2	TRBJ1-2	ASSLGGTGYGYT
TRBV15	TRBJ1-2	ATSIYRGGGYT
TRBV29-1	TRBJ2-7	SVESGEPPYEQY
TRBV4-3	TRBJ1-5	ASSLRQSNQPQH
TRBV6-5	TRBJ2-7	ASRNGQGVYEQY
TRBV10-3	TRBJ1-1	AIKDRSGVGNTEAF
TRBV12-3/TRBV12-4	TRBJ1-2	ASSLGGTGIMSYT
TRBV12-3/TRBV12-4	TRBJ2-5	ASSLGTTETQY
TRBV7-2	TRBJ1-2	ASNLAARSLVDYGYT
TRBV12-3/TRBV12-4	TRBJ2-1	ASSLYGGAGIREQF
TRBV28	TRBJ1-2	ASSRGDGYGYT
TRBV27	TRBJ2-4	ASSLGRRQNIQY
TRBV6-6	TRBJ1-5	ASEFGRDQPQH
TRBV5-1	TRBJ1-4	ASSLSGQFLEKLF
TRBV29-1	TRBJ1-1	SVKDGTEAF
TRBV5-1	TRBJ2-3	ASSFGGATDTQY
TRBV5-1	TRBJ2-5	ASSLAREGETQY
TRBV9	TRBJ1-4	ASTYGGQTNEKLF